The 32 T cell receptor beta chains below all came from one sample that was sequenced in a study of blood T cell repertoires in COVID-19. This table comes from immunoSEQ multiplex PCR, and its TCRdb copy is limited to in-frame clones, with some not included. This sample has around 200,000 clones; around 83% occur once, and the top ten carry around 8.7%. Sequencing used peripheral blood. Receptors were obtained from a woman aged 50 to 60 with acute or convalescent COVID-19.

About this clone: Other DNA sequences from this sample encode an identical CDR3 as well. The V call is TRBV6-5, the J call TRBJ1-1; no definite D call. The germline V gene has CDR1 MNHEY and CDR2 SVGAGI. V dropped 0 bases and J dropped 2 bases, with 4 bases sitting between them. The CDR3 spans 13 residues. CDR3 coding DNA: TGTGCCAGCAGTTACTCGGCCAACACTGAAGCTTTCTTT. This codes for CASSYSANTEAFF.

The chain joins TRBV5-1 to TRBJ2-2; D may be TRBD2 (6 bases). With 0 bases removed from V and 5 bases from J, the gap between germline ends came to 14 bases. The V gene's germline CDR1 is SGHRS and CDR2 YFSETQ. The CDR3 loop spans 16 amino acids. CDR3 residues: CASSLVGGGSTGELFF. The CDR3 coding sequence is TGCGCCAGCAGCTTGGTGGGAGGAGGAAGTACCGGGGAGCTGTTTTTT.

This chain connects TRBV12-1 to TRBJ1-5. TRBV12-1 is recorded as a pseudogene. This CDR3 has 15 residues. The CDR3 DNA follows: TGTGCCAGCAGCGGTCGGGGGGTTAGCAATCAGCCCCAGCATTTT. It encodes CASSGRGVSNQPQHF.

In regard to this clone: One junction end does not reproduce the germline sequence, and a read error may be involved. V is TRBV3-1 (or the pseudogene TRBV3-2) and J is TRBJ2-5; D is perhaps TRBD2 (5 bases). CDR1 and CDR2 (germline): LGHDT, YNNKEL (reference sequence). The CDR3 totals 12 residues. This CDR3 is CASSQGRQVQDF. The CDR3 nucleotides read TGTGCCAGCAGCCAAGGGAGGCAGGTTCAGGACTTC.

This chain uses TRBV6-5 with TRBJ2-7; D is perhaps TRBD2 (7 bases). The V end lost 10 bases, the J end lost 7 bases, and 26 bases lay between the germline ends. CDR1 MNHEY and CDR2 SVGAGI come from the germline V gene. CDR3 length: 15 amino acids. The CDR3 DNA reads TGTGCCACTGCCTTAGGGGGGGCAATCCCGCGAGAGCAGTACTTC. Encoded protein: CATALGGAIPREQYF.

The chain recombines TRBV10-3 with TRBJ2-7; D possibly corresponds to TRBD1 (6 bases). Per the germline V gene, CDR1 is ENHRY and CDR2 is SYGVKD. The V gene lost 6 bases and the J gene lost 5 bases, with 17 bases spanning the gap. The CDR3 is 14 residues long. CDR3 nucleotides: TGTGCCATCAGCCTACAGGGAATTATCGACGAGCAGTACTTC. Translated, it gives CAISLQGIIDEQYF.

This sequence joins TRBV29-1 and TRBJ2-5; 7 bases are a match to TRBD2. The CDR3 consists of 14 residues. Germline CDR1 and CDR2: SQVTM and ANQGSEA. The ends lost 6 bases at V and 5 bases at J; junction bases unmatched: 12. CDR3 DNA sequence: TGCAGCGTGTGCTGGGGGGGTCGGTGGGAGACCCAGTACTTC. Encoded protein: CSVCWGGRWETQYF. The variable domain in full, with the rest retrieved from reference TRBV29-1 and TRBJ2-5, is SAVISQKPSRDICQRGTSLTIQCQVDSQVTMMFWYRQQPGQSLTLIATANQGSEATYESGFVIDKFPISRPNLTFSTLTVSNMSPEDSSIYLCSVCWGGRWETQYFGPGTRLLVL.

CDR3 protein: CASSSKGLAGGIRETQYF. The CDR3 nucleotides read TGTGCCAGCAGCTCCAAGGGACTAGCGGGAGGTATTAGGGAGACCCAGTACTTC. The chain has TRBV11-2 and TRBJ2-5; 15 bases line up with TRBD2. From germline, CDR1 is SGHAT and CDR2 FQNNGV. CDR3 size: 18 residues. With 4 bases clipped from V and 5 bases from J, the junction kept 11 bases outside the gene matches. Full variable domain (outside the CDR3, taken from reference TRBV11-2 and TRBJ2-5): EAGVAQSPRYKIIEKRQSVAFWCNPISGHATLYWYQQILGQGPKLLIQFQNNGVVDDSQLPKDRFSAERLKGVDSTLKIQPAKLEDSAVYLCASSSKGLAGGIRETQYFGPGTRLLVL.

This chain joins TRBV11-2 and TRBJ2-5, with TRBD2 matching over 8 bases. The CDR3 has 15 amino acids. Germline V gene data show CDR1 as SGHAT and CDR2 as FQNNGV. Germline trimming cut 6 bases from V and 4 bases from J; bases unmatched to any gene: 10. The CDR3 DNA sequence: TGTGCCAGCAGTTACGGGGGGGGTTCAGGAGAGACCCAGTACTTC. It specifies CASSYGGGSGETQYF.

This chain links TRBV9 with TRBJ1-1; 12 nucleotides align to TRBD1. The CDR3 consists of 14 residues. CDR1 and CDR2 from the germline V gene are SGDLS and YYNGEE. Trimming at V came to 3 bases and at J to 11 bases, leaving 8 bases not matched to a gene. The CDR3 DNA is TGTGCCAGCAGCGGCCACCGGGACAGGGGGCGGGCTTTCTTT. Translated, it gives CASSGHRDRGRAFF. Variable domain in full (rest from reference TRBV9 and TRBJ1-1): DSGVTQTPKHLITATGQRVTLRCSPRSGDLSVYWYQQSLDQGLQFLIQYYNGEERAKGNILERFSAQQFPDLHSELNLSSLELGDSALYFCASSGHRDRGRAFFGQGTRLTVV.

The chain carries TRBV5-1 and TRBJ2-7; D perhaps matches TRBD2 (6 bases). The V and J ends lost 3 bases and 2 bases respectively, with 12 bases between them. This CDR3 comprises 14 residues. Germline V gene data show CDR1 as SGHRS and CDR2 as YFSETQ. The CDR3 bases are TGCGCCAGCAGCTACTTTAGCGGTGCCTACGAGCAGTACTTC. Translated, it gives CASSYFSGAYEQYF.

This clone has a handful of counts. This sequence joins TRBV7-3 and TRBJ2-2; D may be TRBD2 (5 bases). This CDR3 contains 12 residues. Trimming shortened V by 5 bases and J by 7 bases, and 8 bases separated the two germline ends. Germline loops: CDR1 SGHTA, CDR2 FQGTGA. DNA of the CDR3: TGTGCCAGCAGCCCCGCGGGCGGGGAGCTGTTTTTT. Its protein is CASSPAGGELFF.

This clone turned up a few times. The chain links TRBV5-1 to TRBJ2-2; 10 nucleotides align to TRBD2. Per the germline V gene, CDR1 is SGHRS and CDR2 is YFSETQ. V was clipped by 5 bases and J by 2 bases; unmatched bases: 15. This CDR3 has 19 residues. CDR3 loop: CASRTRESAGGPNTGELFF. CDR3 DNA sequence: TGCGCCAGCAGGACGAGGGAATCAGCGGGAGGGCCAAACACCGGGGAGCTGTTTTTT. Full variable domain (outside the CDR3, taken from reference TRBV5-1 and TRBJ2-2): KAGVTQTPRYLIKTRGQQVTLSCSPISGHRSVSWYQQTPGQGLQFLFEYFSETQRNKGNFPGRFSGRQFSNSRSEMNVSTLELGDSALYLCASRTRESAGGPNTGELFFGEGSRLTVL.

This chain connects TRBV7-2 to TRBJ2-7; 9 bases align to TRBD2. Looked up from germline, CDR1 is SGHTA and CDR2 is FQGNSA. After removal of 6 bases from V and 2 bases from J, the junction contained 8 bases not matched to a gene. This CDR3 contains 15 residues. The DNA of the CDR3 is TGTGCCAGCAGTCCACCGGGACTAGCTACCTACGAGCAGTACTTC. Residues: CASSPPGLATYEQYF.

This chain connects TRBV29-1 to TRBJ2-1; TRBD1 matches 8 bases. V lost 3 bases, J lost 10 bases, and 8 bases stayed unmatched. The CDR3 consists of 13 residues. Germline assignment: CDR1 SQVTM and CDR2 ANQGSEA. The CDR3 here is CSVDPVRDREQFF. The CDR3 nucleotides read TGCAGCGTTGACCCTGTCCGGGACAGGGAGCAGTTCTTC.

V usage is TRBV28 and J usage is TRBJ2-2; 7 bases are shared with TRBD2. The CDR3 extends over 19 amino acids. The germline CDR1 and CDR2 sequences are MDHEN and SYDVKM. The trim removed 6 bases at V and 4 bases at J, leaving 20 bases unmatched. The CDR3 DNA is TGTGCCAGCAGACACCCCGGTCGGGGGGAGGGCCCCGGCACCGGGGAGCTGTTTTTT. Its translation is CASRHPGRGEGPGTGELFF.

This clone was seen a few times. For the CDR3, the DNA is TGTGCCATCAGTGATCCCCTAGGGGGCGGAGAGACCCAGTACTTC. Amino acid sequence: CAISDPLGGGETQYF. The rearrangement uses TRBV10-3 and TRBJ2-5, with 7 bases lining up with TRBD1. The ends lost 3 bases at V and 4 bases at J; junction bases unmatched: 8. The CDR3 loop spans 15 amino acids. From germline, CDR1 is ENHRY and CDR2 SYGVKD.

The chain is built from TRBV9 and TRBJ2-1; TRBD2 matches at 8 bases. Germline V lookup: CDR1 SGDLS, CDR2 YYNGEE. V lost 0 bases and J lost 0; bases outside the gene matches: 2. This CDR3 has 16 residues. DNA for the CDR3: TGTGCCAGCAGCGTAGTCAGCGGGAGCTCCTACAATGAGCAGTTCTTC. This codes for CASSVVSGSSYNEQFF.

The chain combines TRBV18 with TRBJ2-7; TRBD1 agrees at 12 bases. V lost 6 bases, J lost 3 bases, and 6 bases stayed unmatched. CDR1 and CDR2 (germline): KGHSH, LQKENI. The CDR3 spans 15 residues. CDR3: CASSRGTGGNYEQYF. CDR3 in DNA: TGTGCCAGCTCTCGGGGGACAGGGGGCAACTACGAGCAGTACTTC.

The CDR3 here is CATSRASGTADNEQFF. The CDR3 DNA reads TGTGCCACCAGCAGAGCCTCAGGGACAGCGGACAATGAGCAGTTCTTC. V is TRBV15 and J is TRBJ2-1; TRBD1 matches 7 bases. CDR3 length equals 16 residues. Per the germline V gene, CDR1 is LNHNV and CDR2 is YYDKDF (reference sequence). V lost 1 base, J lost 5 bases, and 8 bases stayed unmatched.

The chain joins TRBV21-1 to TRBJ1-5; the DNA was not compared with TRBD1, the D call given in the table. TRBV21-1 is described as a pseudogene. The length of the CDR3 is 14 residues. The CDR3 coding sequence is TGTGCCAGCAGCAAAAGGACAGGGGGCAGGCCCCAGCATTTT. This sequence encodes CASSKRTGGRPQHF.

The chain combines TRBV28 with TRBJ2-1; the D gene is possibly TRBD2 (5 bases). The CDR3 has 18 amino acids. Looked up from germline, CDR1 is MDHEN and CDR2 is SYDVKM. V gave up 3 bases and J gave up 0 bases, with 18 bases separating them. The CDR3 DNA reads TGTGCCAGCAGTTTTCCCTCCCTGACTGGGAGCTCCTACAATGAGCAGTTCTTC. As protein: CASSFPSLTGSSYNEQFF.

The CDR3 reads CASSPGAYYGYTF. CDR3 DNA: TGTGCCAGCAGCCCAGGGGCCTACTATGGCTACACCTTC. The chain uses TRBV5-5 and TRBJ1-2; D is possibly TRBD1 (6 bases). V lost 4 bases to trimming and J lost 3 bases, with 10 bases between them. CDR3 size: 13 residues. Germline CDR1 is SGHKS and CDR2 is YYEKEE (reference sequence). Variable domain in full (rest from reference TRBV5-5 and TRBJ1-2): DAGVTQSPTHLIKTRGQQVTLRCSPISGHKSVSWYQQVLGQGPQFIFQYYEKEERGRGNFPDRFSARQFPNYSSELNVNALLLGDSALYLCASSPGAYYGYTFGSGTRLTVV.

The CDR3 nucleotides read TGTGCCAGTAGTATATCAGCGGGAGGAGGCTACGAGCAGTACTTC. Translating gives CASSISAGGGYEQYF. The chain carries TRBV19 and TRBJ2-7, with 9 positions matching TRBD2. Trimming removed 2 bases from V and 3 bases from J; junction bases left unmatched: 5. Germline V lookup: CDR1 LNHDA, CDR2 SQIVND (reference sequence). The CDR3 consists of 15 residues.

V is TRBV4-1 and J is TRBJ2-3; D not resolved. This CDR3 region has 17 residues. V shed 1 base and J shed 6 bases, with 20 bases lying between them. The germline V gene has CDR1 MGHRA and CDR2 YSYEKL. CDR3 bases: TGCGCCAGCAGCCAAGGCCCCCTGGGCTTAAATACGGATACGCAGTATTTT. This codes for CASSQGPLGLNTDTQYF.

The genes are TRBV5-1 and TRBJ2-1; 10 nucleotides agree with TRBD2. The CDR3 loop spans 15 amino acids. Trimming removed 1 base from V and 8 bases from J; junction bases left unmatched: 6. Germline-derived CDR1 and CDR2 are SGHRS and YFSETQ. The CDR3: CASSLLAGGSDEQFF. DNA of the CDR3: TGCGCCAGCAGCTTGTTAGCGGGAGGTAGCGATGAGCAGTTCTTC.

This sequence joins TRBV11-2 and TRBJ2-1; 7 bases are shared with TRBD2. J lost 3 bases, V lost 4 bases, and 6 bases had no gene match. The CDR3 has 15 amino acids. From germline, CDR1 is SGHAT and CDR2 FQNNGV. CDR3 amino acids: CASSSLGGSYNEQFF. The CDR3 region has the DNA TGTGCCAGCAGCTCCTTGGGCGGGAGCTACAATGAGCAGTTCTTC.

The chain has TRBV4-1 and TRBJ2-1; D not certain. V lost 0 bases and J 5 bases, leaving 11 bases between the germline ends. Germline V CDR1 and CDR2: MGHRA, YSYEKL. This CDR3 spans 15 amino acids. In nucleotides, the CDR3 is TGCGCCAGCAGCCAAGATTCGGCGGAGCACAATGAGCAGTTCTTC. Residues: CASSQDSAEHNEQFF.

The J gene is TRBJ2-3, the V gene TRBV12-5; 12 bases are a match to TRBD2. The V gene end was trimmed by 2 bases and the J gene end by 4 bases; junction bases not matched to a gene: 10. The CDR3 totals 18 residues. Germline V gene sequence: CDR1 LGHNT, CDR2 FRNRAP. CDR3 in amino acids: CASGLTVLAGGGADTQYF. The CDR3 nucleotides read TGTGCTAGTGGTTTGACCGTACTAGCGGGAGGTGGTGCAGATACGCAGTATTTT.

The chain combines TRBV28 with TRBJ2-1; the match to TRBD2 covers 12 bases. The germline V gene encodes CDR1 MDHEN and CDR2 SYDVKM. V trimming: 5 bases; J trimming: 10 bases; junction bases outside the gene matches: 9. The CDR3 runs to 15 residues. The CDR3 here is CASSPESSGRGEQFF. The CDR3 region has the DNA TGTGCCAGCAGTCCCGAGTCTAGCGGGAGGGGCGAGCAGTTCTTC.

The CDR3 protein is CASIQIAGGPSEQYF. In DNA, the CDR3 is TGTGCCAGCATCCAAATAGCGGGAGGGCCCAGCGAGCAGTACTTC. The rearrangement joins TRBV6-5 to TRBJ2-7, with 11 bases fitting TRBD2. From germline, CDR1 is MNHEY and CDR2 SVGAGI. J lost 6 bases, V lost 7 bases, and 11 bases had no gene match. CDR3 length equals 15 residues.

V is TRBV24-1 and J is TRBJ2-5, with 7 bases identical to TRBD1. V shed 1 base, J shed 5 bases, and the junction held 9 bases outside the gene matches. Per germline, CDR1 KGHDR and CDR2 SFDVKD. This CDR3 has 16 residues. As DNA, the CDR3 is TGTGCCACCAGTGATTTTTGGGACAGTTTTTGGGAGACCCAGTACTTC. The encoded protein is CATSDFWDSFWETQYF.